This T cell receptor (beta chain) is from a study of T-cell memory formation after mild COVID-19. Findings of the study overall: That cross-reactive memory joined was suggested by some responding clones appearing in pre-infection memory. Day 37-peaking second-wave clones had unconfirmed SARS-CoV-2 specificity.

This clonotype was counted many times. Its specificity is unknown. Germline V gene sequence: CDR1 SGHTA, CDR2 FQGNSA. V shed 5 bases and J shed 7 bases, with 6 bases lying between them. The CDR3 runs 11 residues. Each CDR3 protein gets one entry after TCRdb re-called the 5' RACE reads with MiXCR. The sample carries 40,000 to 55,000 distinct CDR3 sequences, 7.3% recorded once. The rearrangement uses TRBV7-2 and TRBJ2-4, with D hard to call. This receptor was taken from a man aged 18 to 30 who had mild COVID-19 (a few samples of this study predate the infection). Cell type and time point are not known. Sequenced material: PBMCs or a T cell subset sorted from them (not recorded which). The CDR3 loop is CASSLTNIQYF. DNA for the CDR3: TGTGCCAGCAGCCTAACCAACATTCAGTACTTC.